The entry that follows covers one T cell receptor (beta chain) sequence. Its specificity is not known. Carrying UMI labels, the TRB cDNA libraries were prepared through 5' RACE. From the 5' RACE reads, TCRdb lists one entry per CDR3 protein and no DNA. This sample carries 65,000 to 95,000 distinct CDR3 sequences, with roughly 1.4% going to the ten biggest clones. The entry originates in a study of CXCR3-negative and CXCR3-positive naive CD8 T cells. Study-wide context: Total TRB output reached some 140 million reads, about 1.5 +/- 0.3 million per library. General study findings and limits: Naive subsets had comparable surface CD5; TCR strength was inferred from TRB CDR3 properties. Memory CD8+ cells showed much lower diversity, while both naive subsets were comparably high.

Each CD8+ T cell subset was sorted in triplicate, hundreds of thousands of cells each. The origin of this receptor is a human donor in good health. Some clones in this sample may be carry-over from other donors' samples. Material: naive CXCR3- CD8+ T cells from blood. Described subset: CD45RO-CCR7+CD27+CD95- naive CD8+ T cells lacking CXCR3 (TNR3-).

The CDR3 protein is CSVEGGETQYF. V usage is TRBV29-1 and J usage is TRBJ2-5; the D call of TRBD2 rests on TCRdb alone, since no DNA is present to check it. The CDR3 contains 11 residues. From germline, CDR1 is SQVTM and CDR2 ANQGSEA.